The rows below give T cell receptor beta chains drawn from one sample of a study of tumor-infiltrating lymphocytes in localized non-small cell lung cancer. Method: immunoSEQ multiplex PCR; TCRdb's copy keeps in-frame clones and lacks some. Found here are about 21,000 clones, about 80% of them singletons; the top ten hold about 3.6%. The material sequenced was lung tumor tissue. The receptors originated from a human donor with non-small cell lung cancer. Each CDR3 is given with its conserved first and last residue. D genes are given only for firm matches. Clone size is shown for a subset of rows, as once, few, many or a class of expanded clone.

J: TRBJ2-1
D: TRBD2
V: TRBV25-1
size: NA
DNA: TGTGCCAGCAGTGACCTAGCGGACCTATACAATGAGCAGTTCTTC
CDR3: CASSDLADLYNEQFF

J: TRBJ1-3
D: NA
V: TRBV30
size: NA
DNA: TGTGCCTGGAGTGGACAGCTCCTGGAGGGAAACACCATATATTTT
CDR3: CAWSGQLLEGNTIYF

J: TRBJ1-1
D: NA
V: TRBV29-1
size: NA
DNA: TGCAGCGTGTATATTGGTCGGACATCCAACACTGAAGCTTTCTTT
CDR3: CSVYIGRTSNTEAFF

J: TRBJ1-1
D: NA
V: TRBV7-9
size: NA
DNA: TGTGCCAGCAGCCCCACGGGCCAAGTGAACACTGAAGCTTTCTTT
CDR3: CASSPTGQVNTEAFF

J: TRBJ2-1
D: NA
V: TRBV7-2
size: NA
DNA: TGTGCCAGCAGCCAAGGCCGGAATGAGCAGTTCTTC
CDR3: CASSQGRNEQFF

J: TRBJ2-5
D: NA
V: TRBV7-2
size: NA
DNA: TGTGCCAGCAGCTCATCATCTAGCAGGCAAGAGACCCAGTACTTC
CDR3: CASSSSSSRQETQYF

J: TRBJ2-7
D: TRBD1
V: TRBV7-8
size: NA
DNA: TGTGCCAGCAGCTTAGCGCACAGGGGGCTTCCCGAGCAGTACTTC
CDR3: CASSLAHRGLPEQYF

J: TRBJ2-1
D: TRBD2
V: TRBV29-1
size: NA
DNA: TGCAGCGTTGCTAGCGGGAGGGCCGGTGAGCAGTTCTTC
CDR3: CSVASGRAGEQFF

J: TRBJ2-3
D: TRBD2
V: TRBV7-6
size: NA
DNA: TGTGCCAGCAGCTTAGCTAGCGGGAGGAGAGATACGCAGTATTTT
CDR3: CASSLASGRRDTQYF

J: TRBJ2-4
D: TRBD2
V: TRBV5-1
size: NA
DNA: TGCGCCAGCAGCTTGGGGGACTATAATAACATTCAGTACTTC
CDR3: CASSLGDYNNIQYF

J: TRBJ2-1
D: TRBD2
V: TRBV11-2
size: NA
DNA: TGTGCCAGCAGTAGCGGGAGTTCCTACAATGAGCAGTTCTTC
CDR3: CASSSGSSYNEQFF

J: TRBJ2-3
D: TRBD2
V: TRBV19
size: NA
DNA: TGTGCCAGTAGTCACGCCCGTTTAGCGGGACTTAGCACAGATACGCAGTATTTT
CDR3: CASSHARLAGLSTDTQYF

J: TRBJ1-5
D: NA
V: TRBV18
size: NA
DNA: TGTGCCAGCTCACCACGGGGCGAACAGCCCCAGCATTTT
CDR3: CASSPRGEQPQHF

J: TRBJ2-1
D: TRBD2
V: TRBV7-9
size: once
DNA: TGTGCCAGCAGCTTAAGCGGGGGCTCCTACAATGAGCAGTTCTTC
CDR3: CASSLSGGSYNEQFF

J: TRBJ2-1
D: NA
V: TRBV18
size: NA
DNA: TGTGCCAGCTCACCACCTTCAGGAGGGACATACAATGAGCAGTTCTTC
CDR3: CASSPPSGGTYNEQFF

J: TRBJ1-3
D: NA
V: TRBV15
size: NA
DNA: TGTGCCACCAGCAGAGATTTCGGCGGGAACACCATATATTTT
CDR3: CATSRDFGGNTIYF

J: TRBJ2-2
D: NA
V: TRBV29-1
size: NA
DNA: TGCAGCGTGACCACAGGGTCCGCCGGGGAGCTGTTTTTT
CDR3: CSVTTGSAGELFF